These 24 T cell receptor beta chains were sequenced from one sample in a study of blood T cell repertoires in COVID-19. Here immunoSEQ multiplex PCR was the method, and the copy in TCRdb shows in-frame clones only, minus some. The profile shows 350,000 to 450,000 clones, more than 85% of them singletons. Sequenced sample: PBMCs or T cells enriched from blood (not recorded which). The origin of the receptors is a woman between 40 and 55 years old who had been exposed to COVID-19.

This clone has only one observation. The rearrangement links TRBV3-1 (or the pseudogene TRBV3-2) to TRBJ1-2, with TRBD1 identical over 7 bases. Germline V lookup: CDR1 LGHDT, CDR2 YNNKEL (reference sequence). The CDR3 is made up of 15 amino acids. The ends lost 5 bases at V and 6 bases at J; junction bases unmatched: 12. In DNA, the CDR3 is TGTGCCAGCAGCTCGTGGACAGGCCCGGAGGATGGCTACACCTTC. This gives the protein CASSSWTGPEDGYTF.

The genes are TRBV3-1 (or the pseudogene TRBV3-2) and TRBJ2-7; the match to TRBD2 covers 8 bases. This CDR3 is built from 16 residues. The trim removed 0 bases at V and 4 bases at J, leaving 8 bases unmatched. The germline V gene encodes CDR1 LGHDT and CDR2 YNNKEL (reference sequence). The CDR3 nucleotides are TGTGCCAGCAGCCAAGAGTTCGAGCGGGGGTCTTACGAGCAGTACTTC. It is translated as CASSQEFERGSYEQYF.

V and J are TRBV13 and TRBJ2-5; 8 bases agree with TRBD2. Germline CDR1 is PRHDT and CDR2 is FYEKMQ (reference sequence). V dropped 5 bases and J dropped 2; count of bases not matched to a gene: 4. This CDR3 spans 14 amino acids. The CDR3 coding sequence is TGTGCCAGCAGCCCGACTAGCGAGCAAGAGACCCAGTACTTC. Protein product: CASSPTSEQETQYF.

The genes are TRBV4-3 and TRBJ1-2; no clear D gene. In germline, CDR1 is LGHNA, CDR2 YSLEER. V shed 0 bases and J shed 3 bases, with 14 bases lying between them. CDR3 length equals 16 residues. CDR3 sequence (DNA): TGCGCCAGCAGCCAAGAGAGGACTGGGGTGGACTATGGCTACACCTTC. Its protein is CASSQERTGVDYGYTF.

The CDR3 region is CASSTDPGEGYTF. CDR3 DNA sequence: TGTGCCAGCTCGACAGACCCTGGAGAAGGCTACACCTTC. The V call is TRBV18, the J call TRBJ1-2; D perhaps matches TRBD1 (5 bases). The CDR3 sequence is 13 residues long. CDR1 is KGHSH, CDR2 LQKENI, per germline. Trimming stripped 6 bases from V and 8 bases from J, with 16 bases between.

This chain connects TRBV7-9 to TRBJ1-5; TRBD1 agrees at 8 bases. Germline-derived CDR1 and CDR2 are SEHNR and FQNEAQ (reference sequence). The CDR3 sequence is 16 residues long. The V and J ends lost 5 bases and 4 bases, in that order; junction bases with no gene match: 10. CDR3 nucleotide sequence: TGTGCCAGCAGCCTTTGGACAGGGAAGACAAATCAGCCCCAGCATTTT. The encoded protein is CASSLWTGKTNQPQHF. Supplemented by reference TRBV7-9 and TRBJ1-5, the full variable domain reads DTGVSQNPRHKITKRGQNVTFRCDPISEHNRLYWYRQTLGQGPEFLTYFQNEAQLEKSRLLSDRFSAERPKGSFSTLEIQRTEQGDSAMYLCASSLWTGKTNQPQHFGDGTRLSIL.

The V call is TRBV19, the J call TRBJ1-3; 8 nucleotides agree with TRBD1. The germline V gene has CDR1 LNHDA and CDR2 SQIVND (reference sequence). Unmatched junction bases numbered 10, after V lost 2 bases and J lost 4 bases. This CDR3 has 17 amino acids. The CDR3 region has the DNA TGTGCCAGTAGTATATCCAGGGGGCGAAGTGTCGGAAACACCATATATTTT. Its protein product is CASSISRGRSVGNTIYF.

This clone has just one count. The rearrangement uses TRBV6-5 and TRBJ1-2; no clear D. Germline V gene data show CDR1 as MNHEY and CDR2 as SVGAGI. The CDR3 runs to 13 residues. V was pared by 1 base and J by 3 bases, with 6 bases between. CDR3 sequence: CASSYLTDYGYTF. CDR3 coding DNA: TGTGCCAGCAGTTACTTAACGGACTATGGCTACACCTTC.

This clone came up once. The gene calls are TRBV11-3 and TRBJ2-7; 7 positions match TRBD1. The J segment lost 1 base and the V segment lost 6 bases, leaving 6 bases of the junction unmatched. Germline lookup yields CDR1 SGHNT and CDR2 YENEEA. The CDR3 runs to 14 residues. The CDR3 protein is CASSPGTASYEQYF. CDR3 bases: TGTGCCAGCAGTCCCGGGACAGCGTCCTACGAGCAGTACTTC.

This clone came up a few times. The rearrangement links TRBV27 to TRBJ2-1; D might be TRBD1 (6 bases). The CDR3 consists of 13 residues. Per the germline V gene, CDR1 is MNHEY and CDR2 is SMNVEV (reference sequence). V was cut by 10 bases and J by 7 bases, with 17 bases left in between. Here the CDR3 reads CATSKQGLNEQFF. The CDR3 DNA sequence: TGTGCCACCTCTAAACAGGGTTTGAATGAGCAGTTCTTC.

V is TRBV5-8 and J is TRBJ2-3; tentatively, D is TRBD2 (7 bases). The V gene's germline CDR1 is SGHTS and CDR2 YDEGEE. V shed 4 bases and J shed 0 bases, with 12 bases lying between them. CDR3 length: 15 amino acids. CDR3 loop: CASSPEGGSTDTQYF. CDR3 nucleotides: TGTGCCAGCAGCCCGGAGGGGGGGAGCACAGATACGCAGTATTTT.

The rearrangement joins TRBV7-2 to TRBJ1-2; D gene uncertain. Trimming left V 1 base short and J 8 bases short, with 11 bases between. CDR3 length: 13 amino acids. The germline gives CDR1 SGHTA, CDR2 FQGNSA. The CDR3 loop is CASSLGSVGGYTF. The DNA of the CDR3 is TGTGCCAGCAGCTTAGGTTCGGTGGGCGGCTACACCTTC.

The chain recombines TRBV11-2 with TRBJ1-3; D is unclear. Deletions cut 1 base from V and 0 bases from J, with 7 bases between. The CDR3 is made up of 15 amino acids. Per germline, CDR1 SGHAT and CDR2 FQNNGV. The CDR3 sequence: CASSLVSVSGNTIYF. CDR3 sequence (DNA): TGTGCCAGCAGCTTAGTATCGGTCTCTGGAAACACCATATATTTT. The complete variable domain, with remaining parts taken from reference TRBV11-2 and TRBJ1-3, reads EAGVAQSPRYKIIEKRQSVAFWCNPISGHATLYWYQQILGQGPKLLIQFQNNGVVDDSQLPKDRFSAERLKGVDSTLKIQPAKLEDSAVYLCASSLVSVSGNTIYFGEGSWLTVV.

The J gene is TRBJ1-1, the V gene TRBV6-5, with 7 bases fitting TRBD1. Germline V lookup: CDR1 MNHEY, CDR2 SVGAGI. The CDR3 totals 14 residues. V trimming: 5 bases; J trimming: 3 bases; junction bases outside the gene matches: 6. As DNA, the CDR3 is TGTGCCAGCAGTCGAGGACAGGACTACACTGAAGCTTTCTTT. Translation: CASSRGQDYTEAFF.

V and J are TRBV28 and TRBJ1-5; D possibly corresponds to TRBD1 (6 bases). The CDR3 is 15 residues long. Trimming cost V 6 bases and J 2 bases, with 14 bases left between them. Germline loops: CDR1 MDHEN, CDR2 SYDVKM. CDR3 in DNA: TGTGCCAGCAGCCCGCCGGGGGGCGGCAATCAGCCCCAGCATTTT. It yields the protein CASSPPGGGNQPQHF.

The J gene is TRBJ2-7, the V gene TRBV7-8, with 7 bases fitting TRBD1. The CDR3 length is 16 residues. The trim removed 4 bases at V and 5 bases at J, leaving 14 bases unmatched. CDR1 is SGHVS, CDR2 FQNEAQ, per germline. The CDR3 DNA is TGTGCCAGCAGCTCGCCGCCCCGGGACAGAGCCAACGAGCAGTACTTC. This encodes CASSSPPRDRANEQYF.

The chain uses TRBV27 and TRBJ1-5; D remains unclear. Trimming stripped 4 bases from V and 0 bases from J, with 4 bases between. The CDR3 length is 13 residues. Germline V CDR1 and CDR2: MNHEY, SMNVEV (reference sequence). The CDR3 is CASSSNSNQPQHF. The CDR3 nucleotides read TGTGCCAGCAGTTCCAATAGCAATCAGCCCCAGCATTTT.

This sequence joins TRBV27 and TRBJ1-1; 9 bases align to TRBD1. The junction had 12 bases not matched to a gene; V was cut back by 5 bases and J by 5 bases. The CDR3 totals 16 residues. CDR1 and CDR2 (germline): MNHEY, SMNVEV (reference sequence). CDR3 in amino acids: CASSPRPGTGNTEAFF. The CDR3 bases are TGTGCCAGCAGTCCGCGACCTGGGACAGGGAATACTGAAGCTTTCTTT.

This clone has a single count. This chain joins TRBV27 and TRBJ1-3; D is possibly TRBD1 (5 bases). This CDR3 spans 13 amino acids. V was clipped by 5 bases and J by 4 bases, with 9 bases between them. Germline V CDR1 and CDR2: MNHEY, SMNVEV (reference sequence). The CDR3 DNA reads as TGTGCCAGCAGTCACTCAGGGGGAAACACCATATATTTT. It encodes CASSHSGGNTIYF.

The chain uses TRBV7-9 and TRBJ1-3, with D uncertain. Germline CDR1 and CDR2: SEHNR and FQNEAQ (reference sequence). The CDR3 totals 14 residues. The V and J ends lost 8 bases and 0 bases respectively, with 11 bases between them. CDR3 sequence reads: CASWTSSSGNTIYF. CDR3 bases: TGTGCCAGCTGGACTAGCAGCTCTGGAAACACCATATATTTT.

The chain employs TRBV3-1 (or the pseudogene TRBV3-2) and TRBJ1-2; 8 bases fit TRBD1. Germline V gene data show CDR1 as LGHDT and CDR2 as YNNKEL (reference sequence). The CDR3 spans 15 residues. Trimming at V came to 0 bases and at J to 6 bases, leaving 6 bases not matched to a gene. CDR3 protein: CASSQEASTGDGYTF. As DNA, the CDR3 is TGTGCCAGCAGCCAAGAAGCATCGACAGGGGATGGCTACACCTTC.

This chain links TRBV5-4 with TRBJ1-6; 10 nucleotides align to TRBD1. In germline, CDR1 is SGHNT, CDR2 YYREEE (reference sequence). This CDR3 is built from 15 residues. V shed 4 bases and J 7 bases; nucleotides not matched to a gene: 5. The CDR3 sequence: CASSLGTGVNSPLHF. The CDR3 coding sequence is TGTGCCAGCAGCCTCGGGACAGGGGTGAATTCACCCCTCCACTTT.

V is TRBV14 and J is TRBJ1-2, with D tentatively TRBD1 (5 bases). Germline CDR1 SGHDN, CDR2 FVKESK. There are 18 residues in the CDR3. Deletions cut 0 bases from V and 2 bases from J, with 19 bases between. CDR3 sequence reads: CASSQDYSTAQGNYGYTF. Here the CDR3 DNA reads TGTGCCAGCAGCCAAGATTATAGTACAGCCCAGGGAAACTATGGCTACACCTTC.

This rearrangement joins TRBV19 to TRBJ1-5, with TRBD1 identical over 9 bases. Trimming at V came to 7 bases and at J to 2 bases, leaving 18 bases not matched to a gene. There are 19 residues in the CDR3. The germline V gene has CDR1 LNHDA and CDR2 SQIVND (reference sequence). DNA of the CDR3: TGTGCCAGTACCCTGACAGGGGGTGTTCGAGGGCTTGGCAATCAGCCCCAGCATTTT. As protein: CASTLTGGVRGLGNQPQHF.